Listed here are 29 T cell receptor beta chains from one sample, sequenced in a study of blood T cell repertoires in COVID-19 (dated by TCRdb to 2020 to 2021). Library creation used the immunoSEQ multiplex PCR assay. TCRdb mirrors the immuneACCESS table, restricted to in-frame sequences. Some clones are absent from its copies; in checked studies, under half trace to an unresolved V gene, and the reason for the others is unknown. This sample holds 270,000 or so clones; roughly 89% were observed only once. The top ten hold 4% to 5% of the sample. The source material was peripheral blood. The receptor set was obtained from a middle-aged woman who had recovered from COVID-19.

This chain uses TRBV4-1 with TRBJ2-3; 10 bases are a match to TRBD1. Germline V CDR1 and CDR2: MGHRA, YSYEKL. V shed 3 bases, J shed 5 bases, and the junction held 8 bases outside the gene matches. The CDR3 is made up of 16 amino acids. The CDR3 region has the DNA TGCGCCAGCAGCCAGAACCCGGGACAGGGGTTAGATACGCAGTATTTT. Its protein is CASSQNPGQGLDTQYF.

This clone came up once. The chain carries TRBV5-1 and TRBJ1-2; 7 bases map to TRBD1. CDR1 is SGHRS and CDR2 is YFSETQ in the germline V gene. Trimming cost V 2 bases and J 4 bases; bases outside gene matches: 14. CDR3 length: 17 residues. DNA for the CDR3: TGCGCCAGCAGCTTTGTTTTACAAGGGGGCGCCACCTATGGCTACACCTTC. Protein: CASSFVLQGGATYGYTF.

The rearrangement links TRBV27 to TRBJ2-7; TRBD2 is a possible D gene (5 bases). The length of the CDR3 is 15 residues. Trimming took off 2 bases at V and 6 bases at J, with 17 bases between the two ends. CDR1 MNHEY and CDR2 SMNVEV come from the germline V gene (reference sequence). CDR3 protein: CASSLLPRFAGEQYV. CDR3 DNA sequence: TGTGCCAGCAGTTTACTGCCCCGGTTTGCGGGCGAGCAGTACGTC.

The chain uses TRBV6-5 and TRBJ2-3; maybe TRBD1 (6 bases). From germline, CDR1 is MNHEY and CDR2 SVGAGI. With 6 bases removed from V and 2 bases from J, the gap between germline ends came to 12 bases. This CDR3 has 14 residues. CDR3 protein: CASSLQGTTDTQYF. The CDR3 DNA is TGTGCCAGCAGCCTTCAGGGGACCACAGATACGCAGTATTTT.

This chain connects TRBV7-9 to TRBJ2-2; 11 positions agree with TRBD2. Germline V gene data show CDR1 as SEHNR and CDR2 as FQNEAQ (reference sequence). V lost 4 bases, J lost 4 bases, and 8 bases stayed unmatched. CDR3 length: 17 amino acids. For the CDR3, the DNA is TGTGCCAGCAGCTCTCCCGGGACTAGCGGATCCACCGGGGAGCTGTTTTTT. It codes for CASSSPGTSGSTGELFF.

J is TRBJ2-3 and V is TRBV5-4; 9 bases line up with TRBD2. This CDR3 comprises 16 residues. V lost 1 base, J lost 4 bases, and 7 bases stayed unmatched. Germline-derived CDR1 and CDR2 are SGHNT and YYREEE (reference sequence). The CDR3 DNA follows: TGTGCCAGCAGCTTGAGGCTAGCGGGGTTGTCAGATACGCAGTATTTT. It codes for CASSLRLAGLSDTQYF.

This clone was picked up one time. This CDR3 is CAWTGVGNTIYF. In DNA, the CDR3 is TGTGCCTGGACAGGGGTTGGAAACACCATATATTTT. The chain combines TRBV30 with TRBJ1-3, with D possibly matching TRBD1 (6 bases). V lost 4 bases and J lost 3, with 7 bases in between. From germline, CDR1 is GTSNPN and CDR2 SVGIG (reference sequence). The CDR3 has 12 residues.

The chain carries TRBV7-7 and TRBJ2-1, with 9 nucleotides matching TRBD2. Per the germline V gene, CDR1 is SSHAT and CDR2 is FNYEAQ (reference sequence). V gave up 5 bases and J gave up 7 bases; unmatched junction bases: 12. The CDR3 length is 16 residues. Here the CDR3 reads CASSPRAGGPGNEQFF. DNA of the CDR3: TGTGCCAGCAGCCCTCGGGCGGGAGGGCCTGGAAATGAGCAGTTCTTC.

This clone is a singleton in its sample. The V and J genes are TRBV28 and TRBJ1-5; D gene uncertain. The CDR3 spans 15 residues. The germline V and J ends were trimmed by 5 bases and 1 base, with 12 bases remaining between them. Per the germline V gene, CDR1 is MDHEN and CDR2 is SYDVKM. CDR3 coding DNA: TGTGCCAGCAGTGAGCCCCAGGCGAGCAATCAGCCCCAGCATTTT. Protein: CASSEPQASNQPQHF.

The V call is TRBV4-3, the J call TRBJ1-6; weak D call: TRBD1 (5 bases). This CDR3 is 15 amino acids long. CDR1 and CDR2 (germline): LGHNA, YSLEER. Trimming pared 4 bases from V and 0 bases from J, leaving 7 bases between. This CDR3 reads CASSLDSSYNSPLHF. In DNA, the CDR3 is TGCGCCAGCAGCCTTGACAGCTCCTATAATTCACCCCTCCACTTT.

This rearrangement joins TRBV15 to TRBJ2-5; D unclear. V shed 5 bases and J shed 1 base, with 17 bases lying between them. The CDR3 is 16 amino acids. Germline CDR1 is LNHNV and CDR2 is YYDKDF (reference sequence). The CDR3 sequence is CATSSTRLLVQETQYF. CDR3 DNA: TGTGCCACCAGCTCCACAAGACTGCTGGTCCAAGAGACCCAGTACTTC.

The chain has TRBV19 and TRBJ1-1; a possible D gene is TRBD1 (6 bases). The germline V gene encodes CDR1 LNHDA and CDR2 SQIVND (reference sequence). There are 15 residues in the CDR3. V was clipped by 3 bases and J by 4 bases, with 15 bases between them. CDR3: CASSIWGGLFTEAFF. CDR3 in DNA: TGTGCCAGTAGTATTTGGGGGGGGCTGTTCACTGAAGCTTTCTTT.

This chain joins TRBV5-1 and TRBJ1-1; the match to TRBD1 covers 7 bases. The germline V gene encodes CDR1 SGHRS and CDR2 YFSETQ. This CDR3 region has 16 residues. After removal of 4 bases from V and 4 bases from J, the junction contained 13 bases not matched to a gene. CDR3: CASSQELITGVTEAFF. The CDR3, as DNA: TGCGCCAGCAGCCAGGAGCTGATCACAGGGGTCACTGAAGCTTTCTTT. The whole variable domain, filled in from reference TRBV5-1 and TRBJ1-1, reads KAGVTQTPRYLIKTRGQQVTLSCSPISGHRSVSWYQQTPGQGLQFLFEYFSETQRNKGNFPGRFSGRQFSNSRSEMNVSTLELGDSALYLCASSQELITGVTEAFFGQGTRLTVV.

V gene TRBV18 combines with J gene TRBJ1-5; no firm D call. The CDR3 runs to 13 residues. The germline V gene encodes CDR1 KGHSH and CDR2 LQKENI. Trimming left V 2 bases short and J 7 bases short, with 9 bases between. The CDR3 protein is CASSPTVEQPQHF. In DNA form, the CDR3 reads TGTGCCAGCTCACCAACGGTCGAACAGCCCCAGCATTTT.

The rearrangement uses TRBV6-5 and TRBJ1-5; D unclear. Germline CDR1 reads MNHEY; CDR2 reads SVGAGI. The CDR3 sequence is 13 residues long. The V and J ends lost 5 bases and 5 bases respectively, with 10 bases between them. CDR3 residues: CASSPQRHQPQHF. The DNA for the CDR3 is TGTGCCAGCAGTCCGCAGAGGCATCAGCCCCAGCATTTT.

V and J are TRBV7-9 and TRBJ2-7, with unresolved D. CDR1 is SEHNR, CDR2 FQNEAQ, per germline (reference sequence). CDR3 size: 14 residues. V lost 1 base to trimming and J lost 0 bases, with 7 bases between them. The chain's CDR3 is CASSLDQFSYEQYV. CDR3 DNA: TGTGCCAGCAGCTTAGATCAGTTCTCCTACGAGCAGTACGTC.

The chain is built from TRBV9 and TRBJ2-1; 8 bases line up with TRBD2. In germline, CDR1 is SGDLS, CDR2 YYNGEE. The V gene end was trimmed by 0 bases and the J gene end by 0 bases; junction bases not matched to a gene: 8. This CDR3 has 18 residues. CDR3 in amino acids: CASSVAGGPGSSYNEQFF. The CDR3, as DNA: TGTGCCAGCAGCGTAGCGGGAGGGCCCGGGAGCTCCTACAATGAGCAGTTCTTC. The variable domain in full, completed from reference TRBV9 and TRBJ2-1, reads DSGVTQTPKHLITATGQRVTLRCSPRSGDLSVYWYQQSLDQGLQFLIQYYNGEERAKGNILERFSAQQFPDLHSELNLSSLELGDSALYFCASSVAGGPGSSYNEQFFGPGTRLTVL.

The chain combines TRBV7-7 with TRBJ2-2; TRBD1 might be the D (5 bases). The CDR3 is 14 amino acids. Germline V gives CDR1 SSHAT, CDR2 FNYEAQ (reference sequence). Trimming took 3 bases from V and 6 from J, leaving 11 bases between them. DNA of the CDR3: TGTGCCAGCAGCTTCGGAGCAGGGCCCGGGGAGCTGTTTTTT. Encoded protein: CASSFGAGPGELFF.

V and J are TRBV5-1 and TRBJ2-5; D gene ambiguous. Germline values: CDR1 SGHRS, CDR2 YFSETQ. Between the trimmed V and J ends, which lost 4 bases and 7 bases, there was a span of 17 bases. This CDR3 contains 14 residues. DNA for the CDR3: TGCGCCAGCAGCCCGTTCGGTCCGGGTACGACCCAGTACTTC. Its translation is CASSPFGPGTTQYF.

The gene calls are TRBV9 and TRBJ1-5, with TRBD1 matching 8 bases. The CDR3 spans 15 residues. V shed 4 bases, J shed 4 bases, and the junction held 7 bases outside the gene matches. The germline V gene has CDR1 SGDLS and CDR2 YYNGEE. The chain's CDR3 is CASSPGGSGNQPQHF. The CDR3 DNA sequence: TGTGCCAGCAGCCCAGGGGGCTCAGGGAATCAGCCCCAGCATTTT.

The CDR3 nucleotides read TGTGCCAGCTCACCTGCATTGACAGGGGATACTGAAGCTTTCTTT. It specifies CASSPALTGDTEAFF. This rearrangement joins TRBV18 to TRBJ1-1; 8 bases align to TRBD1. Trimming cost V 3 bases and J 5 bases; bases outside gene matches: 8. CDR3 length: 15 residues. The germline gives CDR1 KGHSH, CDR2 LQKENI.

The chain employs TRBV19 and TRBJ2-5; D is unresolved. Germline-derived CDR1 and CDR2 are LNHDA and SQIVND (reference sequence). Trimming left V 3 bases short and J 4 bases short, with 9 bases between. This CDR3 has 13 residues. Here the CDR3 reads CASSIWAGETQYF. Here the CDR3 DNA reads TGTGCCAGTAGTATTTGGGCAGGAGAGACCCAGTACTTC.

The rearrangement uses TRBV11-2 and TRBJ2-3; 9 bases match TRBD1. Trimming removed 3 bases from V and 3 bases from J; junction bases left unmatched: 4. This CDR3 has 15 amino acids. The germline V gene encodes CDR1 SGHAT and CDR2 FQNNGV. The CDR3 coding sequence is TGTGCCAGCAGCTTGGGGGACAGGGAGACAGATACGCAGTATTTT. It specifies CASSLGDRETDTQYF. The whole variable domain, filled in from reference TRBV11-2 and TRBJ2-3, reads EAGVAQSPRYKIIEKRQSVAFWCNPISGHATLYWYQQILGQGPKLLIQFQNNGVVDDSQLPKDRFSAERLKGVDSTLKIQPAKLEDSAVYLCASSLGDRETDTQYFGPGTRLTVL.

The chain links TRBV29-1 to TRBJ1-1; 8 positions agree with TRBD1. CDR1 and CDR2 (germline): SQVTM, ANQGSEA. This CDR3 comprises 13 residues. J gave up 4 bases and V 7 bases, and 8 bases lay outside the gene matches. CDR3 sequence: CSDLQGAGTEAFF. The DNA of the CDR3 is TGCAGCGACCTCCAGGGGGCAGGCACTGAAGCTTTCTTT. The full variable domain, with the rest looked up from reference TRBV29-1 and TRBJ1-1, is SAVISQKPSRDICQRGTSLTIQCQVDSQVTMMFWYRQQPGQSLTLIATANQGSEATYESGFVIDKFPISRPNLTFSTLTVSNMSPEDSSIYLCSDLQGAGTEAFFGQGTRLTVV.

V gene TRBV7-9 combines with J gene TRBJ2-5; TRBD2 matches at 8 bases. Germline V gives CDR1 SEHNR, CDR2 FQNEAQ (reference sequence). V lost 4 bases to trimming and J lost 5 bases; unmatched junction nucleotides: 9. This CDR3 has 15 residues. CDR3 in DNA: TGTGCCAGCAGCTCTGGACTAGCTTCCTCGGAGACCCAGTACTTC. It translates to CASSSGLASSETQYF.

The chain links TRBV5-4 to TRBJ2-5, with D perhaps TRBD2 (6 bases). CDR3 length: 14 residues. The germline CDR1 and CDR2 sequences are SGHNT and YYREEE (reference sequence). V lost 9 bases, J lost 2 bases, and 17 bases lay in between. The CDR3 region has the DNA TGTGCCACCGGCGGTGGGACTGTGCAAGAGACCCAGTACTTC. Protein sequence: CATGGGTVQETQYF. The variable domain in full, with the rest retrieved from reference TRBV5-4 and TRBJ2-5, is ETGVTQSPTHLIKTRGQQVTLRCSSQSGHNTVSWYQQALGQGPQFIFQYYREEENGRGNFPPRFSGLQFPNYSSELNVNALELDDSALYLCATGGGTVQETQYFGPGTRLLVL.

V is TRBV19 and J is TRBJ2-7; D is undetermined. Trimming left V 3 bases short and J 4 bases short, with 10 bases between. Per germline, CDR1 LNHDA and CDR2 SQIVND (reference sequence). The CDR3 is 13 amino acids. CDR3 residues: CASSIQSQYEQYF. The CDR3 DNA reads as TGTGCCAGTAGTATTCAATCACAGTACGAGCAGTACTTC.

The rearrangement links TRBV7-2 to TRBJ1-2, with D possibly being TRBD1 (6 bases). Per the germline V gene, CDR1 is SGHTA and CDR2 is FQGNSA. The CDR3 consists of 19 residues. Trimming removed 5 bases at V and 4 bases at J, with 29 bases between. CDR3 region: CASSGPDASYWGTSYGYTF. DNA for the CDR3: TGTGCCAGCAGCGGCCCGGACGCGTCGTATTGGGGGACAAGCTATGGCTACACCTTC.

V gene TRBV11-2 combines with J gene TRBJ2-7; 10 nucleotides line up with TRBD1. This CDR3 has 15 residues. V shed 5 bases, J shed 4 bases, and the junction held 8 bases outside the gene matches. Germline loops: CDR1 SGHAT, CDR2 FQNNGV. In DNA form, the CDR3 reads TGTGCCAGCAGCCTCGGGACAGGGGCCCCTTACGAGCAGTACTTC. Its translation: CASSLGTGAPYEQYF.